This T cell receptor (beta chain) appears in the sequencing data of a study of vaccination and CD4 T cells after COVID-19. Looking at the study overall: Cells received overlapping spike peptides from SARS-CoV-2, HCoV-NL63, HCoV-OC43 and HCoV-229E as stimulation. Study-level points and caveats: The median SARS-CoV-2-reactive clonotype number increased from approximately 21 to 38, without statistical significance.

On this clonotype: No antigen is known for it.

Oncomine TCR Beta short-read sequencing was applied to DNA from cultured CD4+ T cells. TCRdb recomputed calls from the PCR reads with MiXCR, one row per CDR3 protein. The sample holds more than 4,000 distinct CDR3 sequences; approximately 25% are singletons and the top ten take less than 30%. The J segment lost 7 bases and the V segment lost 4 bases, leaving 6 bases of the junction unmatched. CDR1 and CDR2 (germline): SGHRS, YFSETQ. The CDR3 totals 14 residues. Regarding treatment: roughly ten-day PBMC culture with coronavirus spike peptide pools or control peptides (ViraFEST assay). Positive PCR dates spanned March to December 2020, predating US Alpha, Beta and Delta variants.

This chain uses TRBV5-1 with TRBJ2-1; the match to TRBD2 covers 9 bases. The receptor comes from a human donor who had recovered from COVID-19. The sample was CD4+ T cells from blood, cultured in vitro. CDR3 DNA sequence: TGCGCCAGCAGCGAGCGGGGGGCGGGTAATGAGCAGTTCTTC. Translating it yields CASSERGAGNEQFF.